The rows below give T cell receptor beta chains drawn from one sample of a study of CD8 T cells in Susac syndrome. Each CDR3 protein is one row after TCRdb ran MiXCR on the immunoSEQ multiplex PCR reads. This sample yields 250,000 to 350,000 distinct CDR3 sequences, of which 92% are seen a single time; about 0.063% belongs to the top ten. The sequencing input was CD4+ T cells from PBMCs. The receptors originated from a human donor with multiple sclerosis. Each CDR3 is given with its conserved first and last residue. A D gene is named only where the DNA matches it firmly. Some rows have no size entry. The others give once, few or many, or a class for an expanded clone.

d_call: -; j_call: TRBJ2-7; v_call: TRBV6-2/TRBV6-3; clone_size: -; cdr3_aa: CASSTSPLREQYF
d_call: TRBD2; j_call: TRBJ2-5; v_call: TRBV3-1; clone_size: -; cdr3_aa: CASSQVYILAGSQETQYF
d_call: TRBD2; j_call: TRBJ2-1; v_call: TRBV18; clone_size: -; cdr3_aa: CASQPQAGWRSNEQFF
d_call: -; j_call: TRBJ2-2; v_call: TRBV6-1; clone_size: -; cdr3_aa: CASSERGAGELFF
d_call: -; j_call: TRBJ1-4; v_call: TRBV20-1; clone_size: once; cdr3_aa: CSGRRNEKLFF
d_call: -; j_call: TRBJ1-1; v_call: TRBV4-2; clone_size: -; cdr3_aa: CASSQEAPQNGGLGGDTEAFF
d_call: -; j_call: TRBJ1-1; v_call: TRBV7-3; clone_size: -; cdr3_aa: CASSLDPGGNTEAFF
d_call: TRBD1; j_call: TRBJ2-7; v_call: TRBV2; clone_size: -; cdr3_aa: CASSSQGGGGFYEQYF
d_call: TRBD1; j_call: TRBJ2-7; v_call: TRBV11-2; clone_size: -; cdr3_aa: CASSYRGQVAYEQYF
d_call: -; j_call: TRBJ1-1; v_call: TRBV7-9; clone_size: -; cdr3_aa: CASSLAQLNTEAFF
d_call: -; j_call: TRBJ1-2; v_call: TRBV7-2; clone_size: -; cdr3_aa: CASSSPRGALSGYTF
d_call: -; j_call: TRBJ2-5; v_call: TRBV20-1; clone_size: -; cdr3_aa: CSAEDRTNRQETQYF